This TCR beta chain was recovered during a study of OX40 agonist ivuxolimab in advanced cancers. At the level of the study: Ivuxolimab, an agonist antibody against OX40 (CD134), was given to patients. Antecedent anti-PD-1, anti-PD-L1 or anti-CTLA-4 therapy was permissible, with around 40% having received some.

Clones were sequenced by immunoSEQ multiplex PCR, and TCRdb holds only the in-frame ones, with some missing. The top ten hold approximately 0.32% of the sample, which has 150,000 to 190,000 clones, around 94% seen once. General study findings and limits: On average, a greater number of expanded clones characterised CD8+ T cells relative to CD4+. Several nonresponders also turned out to have low normalized T-cell clonal expansion.

On this clone: Its antigen is unknown.

The TCR originated in an adult with an advanced solid tumor such as melanoma, head and neck, liver or kidney cancer. The specimen was CD4+ or CD8+ T cells sorted from blood, collected in a trial of the OX40 agonist ivuxolimab.

CDR3 protein: CASSVGAIIYEQYF. As DNA, the CDR3 is TGTGCCAGCAGCGTAGGGGCTATAATTTACGAGCAGTACTTC. The chain carries TRBV7-2 and TRBJ2-7; TRBD1 might be the D (5 bases). The germline CDR1 and CDR2 sequences are SGHTA and FQGNSA. The ends were cut back, 5 bases at V and 4 bases at J, with 15 bases in the middle. This CDR3 spans 14 amino acids.